The source of this T cell receptor beta chain is a study of T cell repertoires in cytomegalovirus infection. Overall study context: An indication of both CMV infection and matching HLA type came from public TCR beta signatures.

Germline assignment: CDR1 MNHNS and CDR2 SASEGT. The CDR3 is 15 amino acids. V lost 10 bases and J 2 bases, leaving 18 bases between the germline ends. In its sample, this clonotype was seen many times. TCRdb re-derived calls from the reads in MiXCR, one entry per CDR3 protein. The sample has about 490,000 distinct CDR3 sequences, 16% seen once. The chain joins TRBV6-1 to TRBJ2-1; the D is unclear. Sequenced: CD8+ T cells from PBMCs. This receptor was obtained from a human donor in good health (CMV status not recorded). Some clones in this sample may be carry-over from other donors' samples. The CDR3 region has the DNA TGTGCCACCGACTCTTTCCCTCGCACCTACAATGAGCAGTTCTTC. The encoded protein is CATDSFPRTYNEQFF.